Given below is one T cell receptor beta chain in context. Its matching antigen is unknown. This record comes from a study of T-cell reconstitution after alpha-beta-depleted transplantation in children. Study observations and caveats: Newly produced T cells mostly accounted for T-cell counts and diversity one year post-transplant. Reportedly, alpha-beta T cells present about two months post-transplant originated from several hundred expanded clones of graft origin.

Unique molecular identifiers were incorporated into the prepared TCRbeta library. TCRdb recomputed calls from the PCR reads with MiXCR, one row per CDR3 protein. This sample has hundreds of thousands of distinct CDR3 sequences, with approximately 14% found just once. This clonotype originated in a girl aged 2-10 years with congenital amegakaryocytic thrombocytopenia, due to receive a stem cell transplant. The source material was PBMCs, sampled before TCRalphabeta/CD19-depleted stem cell transplant.

The CDR3 region has the DNA TGTGCCACCAGCAGAGATGAAACATTTCCATCCTACGAGCAGTACTTC. Its translation: CATSRDETFPSYEQYF. The chain links TRBV15 to TRBJ2-7; D call uncertain. The germline CDR1 and CDR2 sequences are LNHNV and YYDKDF (reference sequence). This CDR3 has 16 residues. V lost 0 bases to trimming and J lost 1 base, with 13 bases between them.